This T cell receptor (beta chain) appears in the sequencing data of a study of blood T cells in healthy people across ages. In regard to this clonotype: Its antigen remains unidentified.

The germline CDR1 and CDR2 sequences are DFQATT and SNEGSKA (reference sequence). This CDR3 region has 14 residues. Between the trimmed V and J ends, which lost 7 bases and 3 bases, there was a span of 16 bases. About 9.6 milliliters of peripheral blood were drawn from each donor into EDTA-treated tubes. Combining a sample-barcoded 5' primer with a J-beta primer mix, a second PCR ran for roughly 7 to 12 cycles. A single record per CDR3 protein comes from TCRdb applying MiXCR to the 5' RACE reads. The repertoire holds around 800,000 distinct CDR3 sequences, with about 47% as singletons. General study findings and limits: Relative to aged donors, long-lived donors carried more naive CD4+ cells and displayed higher diversity. Donor CMV status, an unknown factor, possibly confounded changes in expanded clonotypes.

The V and J genes are TRBV20-1 and TRBJ2-1, with D perhaps TRBD1 or TRBD2 (6 bases each). Sequences were obtained from blood. The TCR was taken from a man older than 75 in good health. The CDR3 is CSVRGETSYNEQFF. The CDR3 region has the DNA TGCAGTGTAAGGGGGGAAACGAGCTACAATGAGCAGTTCTTC.